These T cell receptor beta chains were read from a single sample in a study of T cell changes during pregnancy in multiple sclerosis. Profiling relied on immunoSEQ multiplex PCR, and the TCRdb table lists in-frame clones only, not all of them. The sample includes around 10,000 clones, roughly 91% seen only once; the top ten take 5.1%. Sequenced material: CD8+ T cells from peripheral blood mononuclear cells, taken in the first trimester of pregnancy. These receptors were collected from a female donor in good health, enrolled as a control in a pregnancy study. Both conserved end residues are part of each CDR3. Each record gives: J gene, V gene, clone size, D gene, CDR3 DNA, CDR3 protein. The D gene is left open where the match is weak. Clone size appears in some rows only: once, few, many, or a class for an expanded clone.

j_gene: TRBJ1-2
v_gene: TRBV4-1
abundance: NA
d_gene: NA
CDR3nt: TGCGCCAGCAGCCCTCTACCTATGCCGGGGGATACGGGCTACACCTTC
CDR3aa: CASSPLPMPGDTGYTF

j_gene: TRBJ1-1
v_gene: TRBV11-3
abundance: NA
d_gene: TRBD1
CDR3nt: TGTGCCAGCAGCTCGGGACTGACAGGGCGGAACACTGAAGCTTTCTTT
CDR3aa: CASSSGLTGRNTEAFF

j_gene: TRBJ1-1
v_gene: TRBV5-5
abundance: NA
d_gene: NA
CDR3nt: TGTGCCAGCAGTTACGACAGTGAAGCTTTCTTT
CDR3aa: CASSYDSEAFF

j_gene: TRBJ1-1
v_gene: TRBV6-1
abundance: NA
d_gene: NA
CDR3nt: TGTGCCACAGGGGCCATGAACACTGAAGCTTTCTTT
CDR3aa: CATGAMNTEAFF

j_gene: TRBJ2-3
v_gene: TRBV27
abundance: NA
d_gene: TRBD2
CDR3nt: TGTGCCAGCAGTTTACTAGCGGGGGGGGGAGATACGCAGTATTTT
CDR3aa: CASSLLAGGGDTQYF

j_gene: TRBJ2-7
v_gene: TRBV7-2
abundance: NA
d_gene: NA
CDR3nt: TGTGCCAGCAGCGCCTCCTACGAGCAGTACTTC
CDR3aa: CASSASYEQYF

j_gene: TRBJ1-1
v_gene: TRBV29-1
abundance: NA
d_gene: NA
CDR3nt: TGCAGCGTTGAATCCACCCCGGGGGGGGGCACTGAAGCTTTCTTT
CDR3aa: CSVESTPGGGTEAFF

j_gene: TRBJ1-2
v_gene: TRBV2
abundance: NA
d_gene: NA
CDR3nt: TGTGCCAGTCGAGGGGGTGGCTACACCTTC
CDR3aa: CASRGGGYTF

j_gene: TRBJ1-1
v_gene: TRBV2
abundance: NA
d_gene: NA
CDR3nt: TGTGCCAGCTCTCAGATCCAGTTGAACACTGAAGCTTTCTTT
CDR3aa: CASSQIQLNTEAFF

j_gene: TRBJ1-2
v_gene: TRBV27
abundance: NA
d_gene: NA
CDR3nt: TGTGCCAGCAGTTCCTCCCCCCGGGTTTACTATGGCTACACCTTC
CDR3aa: CASSSSPRVYYGYTF

j_gene: TRBJ1-3
v_gene: TRBV7-2
abundance: NA
d_gene: NA
CDR3nt: TGTGCCAGCAGGCCTCTTAGCTCTGGAAACACCATATATTTT
CDR3aa: CASRPLSSGNTIYF

j_gene: TRBJ1-2
v_gene: TRBV6-4
abundance: NA
d_gene: NA
CDR3nt: TGTGCCAGCAGTGAAGGGGTGGACAGCCCGGCCTATGGCTACACCTTC
CDR3aa: CASSEGVDSPAYGYTF

j_gene: TRBJ1-2
v_gene: TRBV2
abundance: medium-sized
d_gene: NA
CDR3nt: TGTGCCAGCAGCCTCGACTCGACAGCCCTTTATGGCTACACCTTC
CDR3aa: CASSLDSTALYGYTF

j_gene: TRBJ2-3
v_gene: TRBV6-6
abundance: NA
d_gene: NA
CDR3nt: TGTGCCAGCAGCCACCTACTAGATACGCAGTATTTT
CDR3aa: CASSHLLDTQYF

j_gene: TRBJ2-7
v_gene: TRBV11-3
abundance: NA
d_gene: TRBD2
CDR3nt: TGTGCCAGCAGCCGCGGGGGGAGCGAGCAGTACTTC
CDR3aa: CASSRGGSEQYF

j_gene: TRBJ2-3
v_gene: TRBV18
abundance: NA
d_gene: NA
CDR3nt: TGTGCCAGCTCACCGGGGGGTGATACGCAGTATTTT
CDR3aa: CASSPGGDTQYF

j_gene: TRBJ1-6
v_gene: TRBV6-1
abundance: NA
d_gene: NA
CDR3nt: TGTGCCAGCAGTGACAGGGAAAATTCACCCCTCCACTTT
CDR3aa: CASSDRENSPLHF

j_gene: TRBJ2-4
v_gene: TRBV7-9
abundance: NA
d_gene: TRBD1
CDR3nt: TGTGCCAGCAGCCCAGAACGGGACAGCAAAAACATTCAGTACTTC
CDR3aa: CASSPERDSKNIQYF

j_gene: TRBJ2-2
v_gene: TRBV6-4
abundance: NA
d_gene: TRBD1
CDR3nt: TGTGCCAGCAGTGACGGGACAGGGGACACCGGGGAGCTGTTTTTT
CDR3aa: CASSDGTGDTGELFF

j_gene: TRBJ1-1
v_gene: TRBV4-3
abundance: NA
d_gene: NA
CDR3nt: TGCGCCAGCAGCCAAGATGTTACGGTACTATTT
CDR3aa: CASSQDVTVLF

j_gene: TRBJ2-3
v_gene: TRBV9
abundance: NA
d_gene: TRBD2
CDR3nt: TGTGCCAGCAGCTCCGCGACTAGCGGGGGGTTTGCAGATACGCAGTATTTT
CDR3aa: CASSSATSGGFADTQYF

j_gene: TRBJ2-1
v_gene: TRBV7-7
abundance: NA
d_gene: NA
CDR3nt: TGTGCTAGCAGCCCGGACAGTTACTCCTACAATGAGCAGTTCTTC
CDR3aa: CASSPDSYSYNEQFF

j_gene: TRBJ1-1
v_gene: TRBV19
abundance: NA
d_gene: NA
CDR3nt: TGTGCCAGTCAAAGGAGCCCGAACACTGAAGCTTTCTTT
CDR3aa: CASQRSPNTEAFF

j_gene: TRBJ2-7
v_gene: TRBV7-2
abundance: NA
d_gene: NA
CDR3nt: TGTGCCAGCAGGCAAAGTCCCGGGGACTCCTACGAGCAGTACTTC
CDR3aa: CASRQSPGDSYEQYF

j_gene: TRBJ1-4
v_gene: TRBV19
abundance: NA
d_gene: NA
CDR3nt: TGTGCCAGTAGTACCCGCCTACAGGGTTTAAACGAAAAACTGTTTTTT
CDR3aa: CASSTRLQGLNEKLFF